What follows describes a single T cell receptor (beta chain). With 5 bases clipped from V and 4 bases from J, the junction kept 7 bases outside the gene matches. The CDR3 contains 14 residues. Germline-derived CDR1 and CDR2 are SGHTA and FQGNSA. Assay: immunoSEQ multiplex PCR; the TCRdb copy retains only in-frame clones and omits some. The table shows fewer than 200,000 clones, with over 75% occurring only once. The source of the sample is a study of blood T cell repertoires in COVID-19. Study context: T cells, B-cell-depleted T cells, or PBMCs provided the cDNA or gDNA that served as material.

Input material: peripheral blood. The gene calls are TRBV7-2 and TRBJ2-5, with TRBD1 matching over 7 bases. This TCR was sampled from a man aged 55 to 69 who had recovered from COVID-19. DNA of the CDR3: TGTGCCAGCAGCGGGACAGAATTTTCAGAGACCCAGTACTTC. Translating it yields CASSGTEFSETQYF.